The 23 T cell receptor beta chains presented below share a single source sample, sequenced in a study of CD8+ T cells in alopecia areata. TCR sequencing used cDNA made by reverse transcription of extracted RNA. Only in-frame clones appear in the TCRdb table, and some are missing; sequencing was by immunoSEQ multiplex PCR. This sample carries over 100,000 clones, none of them present only once. Material for sequencing was lesional skin. All receptors come from a C3H/HeJ mouse with alopecia areata. Mice of this strain are of MHC haplotype H2-k.

Worth noting for this clone: The germline and genes are mouse ones. The sequence runs out 4 residues before the end of the CDR3; the remainder is reconstructed from the germline J gene. The chain combines TRBV1 with TRBJ2-5; TRBD2 matches at 8 bases. Losses at the gene ends were 3 bases for V and 0 bases for J; bases not matched to a gene: 2. The CDR3 is 15 residues long. Germline V gene lookup returns CDR1 NSQYPW and CDR2 LRSPGD (reference sequence). CDR3 region: CTCSAWGGNQDTQYF. The part of the CDR3 DNA that was read is TGCACCTGCAGTGCGTGGGGGGGGAACCAAGAC. Together with reference TRBV1 and TRBJ2-5, the CDR3 gives the full variable domain: VTLLEQNPRWRLVPRGQAVNLRCILKNSQYPWMSWYQQDLQKQLQWLFTLRSPGDKEVKSLPGADYLATRVTDTELRLQVANMSQGRTLYCTCSAWGGNQDTQYFGPGTRLLVL.

This clone occurred a few times. Gene names are mouse gene names. The read is 4 residues too short to cover the CDR3 end, so that end is filled in from the germline J gene. The gene calls are TRBV13-3 and TRBJ2-3; 14 nucleotides line up with TRBD2. This CDR3 spans 17 amino acids. The V gene's germline CDR1 is NNHDY and CDR2 SYVADS. V shed 2 bases and J 1 base; nucleotides not matched to a gene: 3. CDR3 region: CASSEGLGGPGAETLYF. The covered CDR3 bases are TGTGCCAGCAGTGAGGGACTGGGGGGGCCGGGTGCAGAA.

To note about this clone: Gene labels here are mouse ones. The read ends 4 residues early relative to the CDR3; the germline J gene fills the gap. V and J are TRBV13-3 and TRBJ2-5, with D perhaps TRBD2 (5 bases). V lost 1 base and J lost 1, with 10 bases in between. The CDR3 is 15 residues long. Germline V lookup: CDR1 NNHDY, CDR2 SYVADS. This chain's CDR3 is CASSDLGRYQDTQYF. The sequenced CDR3 bases are TGTGCCAGCAGTGATCTGGGAAGATACCAAGAC.

In its sample, this clone was seen a few times. The gene names given are mouse names. The sequence runs out 4 residues before the end of the CDR3; the remainder is reconstructed from the germline J gene. The chain carries TRBV1 and TRBJ2-1; D perhaps matches TRBD1 (6 bases). Deletions cut 0 bases from V and 4 bases from J, with 10 bases between. Per the germline V gene, CDR1 is NSQYPW and CDR2 is LRSPGD (reference sequence). The CDR3 covers 15 residues. Incomplete CDR3 DNA: TGCACCTGCAGTGCAGATCTGCAGGGGTATGCT. Residues: CTCSADLQGYA. The CDR3, in full, reads CTCSADLQGYAEQFF.

This clone has just a few counts. Mouse names are used for the genes. The DNA ends 4 residues before the CDR3 does, and the rest of the CDR3 is filled in from the germline J gene. V usage is TRBV3 and J usage is TRBJ2-1; 11 bases fit TRBD1. The CDR3 consists of 15 residues. J lost 3 bases, V lost 3 bases, and 1 base had no gene match. CDR1 is SNHLY, CDR2 FYNGKV, per germline (reference sequence). Here the CDR3 reads CASSLGTGGYAEQFF. CDR3 DNA, as far as it was read: TGTGCCAGCAGCTTGGGGACAGGGGGCTATGCT.

Turning to this clone: Mouse names are used for the genes. The CDR3 end is not reached by the read, which stops 4 residues before it; the germline J gene fills it in. The chain links TRBV31 to TRBJ2-3; D unresolved. The CDR3 has 12 amino acids. V was shortened by 0 bases and J by 3 bases, with 4 bases between the two germline ends. Germline CDR1 and CDR2: GKSSPN and SITVG. The sequenced part of the CDR3 DNA is TGTGCCTGGAGTCTATTAGCAGAA. As protein: CAWSLLAE. The whole CDR3 protein is CAWSLLAETLYF.

To note about this clone: The genes and germline here are from mouse. The read terminates 4 residues before the CDR3 end, so the remaining end is supplied by the germline J gene. The chain has TRBV1 and TRBJ2-1; 9 bases align to TRBD1. Germline CDR1 reads NSQYPW; CDR2 reads LRSPGD (reference sequence). The CDR3 spans 15 residues. The CDR3 loop reads CTCSADLDRGPEQFF. Partial CDR3 DNA: TGCACCTGCAGTGCAGATTTGGACAGGGGTCCT.

This clone was recorded a few times. At residue 13, TCRdb's protein is not the same as the translated DNA, so the protein here was read from the DNA. Gene names denote mouse genes. The CDR3 extends 3 residues past the end of the read, so its final part is completed from the germline J gene. This sequence joins TRBV19 and TRBJ1-3; 9 bases are a match to TRBD1. V shed 4 bases and J 1 base; nucleotides not matched to a gene: 6. Per the germline V gene, CDR1 is FNHDT and CDR2 is SITEND (reference sequence). This CDR3 is 16 amino acids long. CDR3 amino acids: CASSLGTGISGNTLYF. The sequenced CDR3 bases are TGTGCCAGCAGTCTCGGGACAGGGATCTCTGGAAATACG. Full variable domain (missing parts from reference TRBV19 and TRBJ1-3): GGIITQTPKFLIGQEGQKLTLKCQQNFNHDTMYWYRQDSGKGLRLIYYSITENDLQKGDLSEGYDASREKKSSFSLTVTSAQKNEMAVFLCASSLGTGISGNTLYFGEGSRLIVV.

As for this clone: Mouse gene names apply. Coverage ceases 4 residues before the CDR3 finishes, and the germline J gene fills in the end. The chain has TRBV1 and TRBJ2-1, with 9 bases fitting TRBD1. There are 16 residues in the CDR3. Losses at the gene ends were 0 bases for V and 2 bases for J; bases not matched to a gene: 2. Germline V gene sequence: CDR1 NSQYPW, CDR2 LRSPGD (reference sequence). The sequenced CDR3 bases are TGCACCTGCAGTGCAGATTGGGACAGGGACTATGCT. Its translation is CTCSADWDRDYA. In full, the CDR3 is CTCSADWDRDYAEQFF.

A word on this clone: Germline and genes: mouse. The read stops 4 residues short of the end of the CDR3; the missing end is completed from the germline J gene. J is TRBJ2-5 and V is TRBV13-1; a possible D gene is TRBD1 (5 bases). V lost 3 bases to trimming and J lost 3 bases, with 5 bases between them. Germline V CDR1 and CDR2: NSHNY, SYGAGN. The CDR3 sequence is 12 residues long. The CDR3 bases that were read are TGTGCCAGCAGTGCAGGGCAAGAC. Translation: CASSAGQD. The whole CDR3 sequence is CASSAGQDTQYF.

Points on this clone: Gene labels here are mouse ones. The sequence runs out 4 residues before the end of the CDR3; the remainder is reconstructed from the germline J gene. The chain uses TRBV31 and TRBJ2-4; the match to TRBD1 covers 11 bases. The J segment lost 3 bases and the V segment lost 2 bases, leaving 1 base of the junction unmatched. Germline assignment: CDR1 GKSSPN and CDR2 SITVG. The CDR3 is 14 residues long. The CDR3 DNA, read in part, is TGTGCCTGGAGTGGGGACAGGGGGCAAAAC. This sequence encodes CAWSGDRGQN. The CDR3 as a whole reads CAWSGDRGQNTLYF.

This clone has a handful of counts. Mouse germline and gene names are used. The read halts 4 residues ahead of the CDR3 end, with the missing end drawn from the germline J gene. V and J are TRBV13-2 and TRBJ2-1; 7 bases agree with TRBD1. J was trimmed by 4 bases and V by 0 bases; bases with no gene match: 4. Per germline, CDR1 NNHNN and CDR2 SYGAGS (reference sequence). The CDR3 covers 15 residues. The CDR3 bases that were read are TGTGCCAGCGGTGATGCTTGGACAGGATATGCT. It encodes CASGDAWTGYA. In full, the CDR3 reads CASGDAWTGYAEQFF.

This clone was detected a few times. Gene names and germline match the mouse. The CDR3 protein is CASRTRDWGNYAEQFF. Incomplete CDR3 DNA: TGTGCCAGCAGGACTCGGGACTGGGGGAACTATGCT. The chain combines TRBV13-3 with TRBJ2-1, with 11 bases that match TRBD2. The sequence runs out 4 residues before the end of the CDR3; the remainder is reconstructed from the germline J gene. The CDR3 is 16 residues long. The ends lost 5 bases at V and 1 base at J; junction bases unmatched: 5. CDR1 is NNHDY and CDR2 is SYVADS in the germline V gene.

This clone showed up just a few times. Gene names are mouse gene names. The read halts 4 residues ahead of the CDR3 end, with the missing end drawn from the germline J gene. The J gene is TRBJ2-5, the V gene TRBV17; TRBD2 aligns across 9 bases. V trimming: 5 bases; J trimming: 2 bases; junction bases outside the gene matches: 2. Germline values: CDR1 MNHDT, CDR2 YYDKIL. The CDR3 covers 14 residues. Partial CDR3 DNA: TGTGCTAGCAGTGAACTGGGGGGCCAAGAC. This codes for CASSELGGQD. The complete CDR3 protein is CASSELGGQDTQYF.

As to this clone: TCRdb's protein sequence differs at residue 14 from the translated DNA; the protein presented here follows the DNA. Gene names denote mouse genes. The CDR3 goes on 3 residues after the read ends, and that part is filled in from the germline J gene. V usage is TRBV19 and J usage is TRBJ1-6, with D possibly matching TRBD1 (6 bases). TRBJ1-6 is identified as an open reading frame with a role that is uncertain. V shed 2 bases and J shed 0 bases, with 12 bases lying between them. The CDR3 runs to 17 residues. CDR1 and CDR2 from the germline V gene are FNHDT and SITEND (reference sequence). The sequenced part of the CDR3 DNA is TGTGCCAGCAGTATTGAGGGGGTCCTTTCCTATAATTCGCCC. This encodes CASSIEGVLSYNSP. The whole CDR3 sequence is CASSIEGVLSYNSPLYF.

This clone has just a few counts. At residue 14, the TCRdb amino acid sequence and the translated nucleotide sequence differ, so the protein here is the DNA translation. Gene and germline names: mouse. The CDR3 end is not reached by the read, which stops 3 residues before it; the germline J gene fills it in. The chain combines TRBV13-3 with TRBJ1-6; 12 bases match TRBD1. TRBJ1-6 is annotated as an ORF whose role is uncertain. V lost 1 base to trimming and J lost 7 bases; unmatched junction nucleotides: 6. The V gene's germline CDR1 is NNHDY and CDR2 SYVADS. The CDR3 is made up of 17 amino acids. CDR3 bases read: TGTGCCAGCAGTGATTTGGGACAGGGGGCGCCGAATTCGCCC. This gives the protein CASSDLGQGAPNSP. The CDR3 in full is CASSDLGQGAPNSPLYF.

This clone was counted between two and nine times. Mouse gene names and germline throughout. The covered CDR3 bases are TGTGCCAGCAGTATCGGACAGGGGGCAAACACCGGG. Protein sequence: CASSIGQGANTG. The whole CDR3 region reads CASSIGQGANTGQLYF. The genes are TRBV14 and TRBJ2-2, with 10 bases aligning to TRBD1. The read terminates 4 residues ahead of where the CDR3 ends, so the germline J gene completes it. CDR1 is SGHDT, CDR2 FRDEAV, per germline. This CDR3 has 16 residues. V lost 4 bases and J lost 0; bases outside the gene matches: 3.

This clone has a count of ten or more. There is a difference at residue 12 between the TCRdb protein and the DNA translation, so the protein given here was translated from the DNA. Mouse gene names and germline throughout. The read ends 3 residues early relative to the CDR3; the germline J gene fills the gap. The chain is built from TRBV1 and TRBJ1-3; D may be TRBD1 (5 bases). V lost 5 bases to trimming and J lost 0 bases, with 11 bases between them. Germline V gene lookup returns CDR1 NSQYPW and CDR2 LRSPGD (reference sequence). The length of the CDR3 is 15 residues. CDR3: CTCSRRQNSGNTLYF. The sequenced part of the CDR3 DNA is TGCACCTGCAGTCGTAGACAGAATTCTGGAAATACG.

This clone has just a few counts. All gene names here are mouse names. The DNA ends 4 residues before the CDR3 does, and the rest of the CDR3 is filled in from the germline J gene. The rearrangement joins TRBV13-1 to TRBJ1-1, with 10 bases that match TRBD1. J gave up 1 base and V 3 bases, and 3 bases lay outside the gene matches. This CDR3 region has 15 residues. Germline V lookup: CDR1 NSHNY, CDR2 SYGAGN. The CDR3 DNA, read in part, is TGTGCCAGCAGTGGGGGACAGGGGATAAACACA. Its translation is CASSGGQGINT. The CDR3 in its entirety is CASSGGQGINTEVFF.

This clone was seen ten or more times. Mouse gene names and germline throughout. Coverage ceases 4 residues before the CDR3 finishes, and the germline J gene fills in the end. The genes are TRBV1 and TRBJ2-5, with TRBD1 matching over 9 bases. The CDR3 runs 16 residues. Germline V CDR1 and CDR2: NSQYPW, LRSPGD (reference sequence). CDR3 DNA, as far as it was read: TGCACCTGCAGTGCGAGGATAGGGGACAGGGAGGAC. This codes for CTCSARIGDRED. The CDR3 reads in full as CTCSARIGDREDTQYF.

This clone was detected a few times. Gene names and germline match the mouse. The read ends 4 residues before the CDR3 terminus; that terminus is restored from the germline J gene. The chain combines TRBV13-1 with TRBJ2-1; 7 positions match TRBD1. With 5 bases clipped from V and 6 bases from J, the junction kept 8 bases outside the gene matches. This CDR3 spans 14 amino acids. CDR1 is NSHNY, CDR2 SYGAGN, per germline. The CDR3 protein is CASRETGLGAEQFF. The CDR3 bases that were read are TGTGCCAGCAGGGAGACAGGGTTGGGTGCT.

For this clone: Mouse names are used for the genes. The chain's CDR3 is CASSETGHEQYF. The DNA read from the CDR3 is TGTGCCAGCAGTGAGACAGGTCAT. The chain recombines TRBV13-3 with TRBJ2-7, with a tentative D call TRBD1 (6 bases). The DNA ends 4 residues before the CDR3 does, and the rest of the CDR3 is filled in from the germline J gene. Germline V gives CDR1 NNHDY, CDR2 SYVADS. The CDR3 totals 12 residues.

This clone has more than one count but fewer than ten. The genes and germline here are from mouse. Read sequence stops 4 residues before the CDR3 end, and the germline J gene provides the missing end. The rearrangement joins TRBV1 to TRBJ2-4; D gene unclear. Germline V gives CDR1 NSQYPW, CDR2 LRSPGD (reference sequence). This CDR3 has 13 amino acids. The CDR3 spells CTCSAVLKNTLYF. The part of the CDR3 DNA that was read is TGCACCTGCAGTGCAGTTTTAAAAAAC.